These 19 T cell receptor beta chains share one sample of origin, sequenced in a study of identifying expanded T cells in peripheral blood. Sequenced by immunoSEQ multiplex PCR; TCRdb stores in-frame clones only, minus some. Here the sample spans about 86,000 clones, around 83% being singletons. Sequencing was done on a sample of blood. These receptors came from a person aged 18 to 70 in good health.

The rearrangement links TRBV7-9 to TRBJ2-7; 9 bases match TRBD1. CDR3 size: 15 residues. V lost 5 bases and J lost 5; bases outside the gene matches: 10. CDR1 and CDR2 (germline): SEHNR, FQNEAQ (reference sequence). CDR3 residues: CASSISGTGRHEQYF. The CDR3 DNA sequence: TGTGCCAGCAGCATCTCTGGGACAGGGAGGCACGAGCAGTACTTC.

The V call is TRBV18, the J call TRBJ2-5, with a possible D match to TRBD1 (6 bases). CDR1 KGHSH and CDR2 LQKENI come from the germline V gene. V lost 2 bases to trimming and J lost 5 bases, with 12 bases between them. The CDR3 is made up of 14 amino acids. The CDR3 loop reads CASSPTGFEETQYF. The CDR3 DNA sequence: TGTGCCAGCTCACCAACAGGGTTCGAGGAGACCCAGTACTTC.

The chain has TRBV4-3 and TRBJ2-5, with a possible D match to TRBD1 (5 bases). The CDR3 is 13 amino acids. V lost 4 bases, J lost 2 bases, and 8 bases lay in between. CDR1 is LGHNA and CDR2 is YSLEER in the germline V gene. CDR3 protein: CASSRGGQETQYF. The CDR3 DNA sequence: TGCGCCAGCAGCCGGGGCGGACAAGAGACCCAGTACTTC.

The V gene is TRBV30, the J gene TRBJ1-5; 7 nucleotides align to TRBD1. The CDR3 runs 15 residues. From germline, CDR1 is GTSNPN and CDR2 SVGIG (reference sequence). The V and J ends lost 5 bases and 3 bases, in that order; junction bases with no gene match: 10. CDR3 amino acids: CAWGEQQGNNQPQHF. The CDR3 DNA reads as TGTGCCTGGGGAGAGCAACAGGGGAACAATCAGCCCCAGCATTTT.

The chain has TRBV18 and TRBJ2-6; 9 bases map to TRBD1. The V and J ends lost 3 bases and 2 bases, in that order; junction bases with no gene match: 5. This CDR3 is 17 amino acids long. Germline CDR1 KGHSH, CDR2 LQKENI. Here the CDR3 DNA reads TGTGCCAGCTCACCCCCGGGACAGGGAGCTGGGGCCAACGTCCTGACTTTC. Its translation is CASSPPGQGAGANVLTF.

CDR3 coding DNA: TGTGCCAGCAGCTGGGGGATGGAAACTCGATATGGCTACACCTTC. Translating it yields CASSWGMETRYGYTF. V and J are TRBV5-6 and TRBJ1-2; TRBD1 is a possible D gene (5 bases). The CDR3 length is 15 residues. Germline values: CDR1 SGHDT, CDR2 YYEEEE. Trimming stripped 3 bases from V and 5 bases from J, with 17 bases between. The entire variable domain, with the rest obtained from reference TRBV5-6 and TRBJ1-2, is as follows: DAGVTQSPTHLIKTRGQQVTLRCSPKSGHDTVSWYQQALGQGPQFIFQYYEEEERQRGNFPDRFSGHQFPNYSSELNVNALLLGDSALYLCASSWGMETRYGYTFGSGTRLTVV.

The genes are TRBV19 and TRBJ1-5; no reliable D call. CDR1 is LNHDA and CDR2 is SQIVND in the germline V gene (reference sequence). V lost 3 bases, J lost 0 bases, and 9 bases lay in between. This CDR3 comprises 15 residues. The CDR3 loop is CASSMAVYSNQPQHF. The CDR3 DNA is TGTGCCAGTAGTATGGCAGTATATAGCAATCAGCCCCAGCATTTT.

The chain links TRBV27 to TRBJ2-4, with D tentatively TRBD1 (5 bases). CDR3 length equals 15 residues. Germline V gives CDR1 MNHEY, CDR2 SMNVEV (reference sequence). Between the trimmed V and J ends, which lost 7 bases and 1 base, there was a span of 14 bases. CDR3 sequence (DNA): TGTGCCAGCACAAGGTCAGGGTCGGCCAAAAACATTCAGTACTTC. This encodes CASTRSGSAKNIQYF.

The chain carries TRBV7-9 and TRBJ1-2; no definite D call. In germline, CDR1 is SEHNR, CDR2 FQNEAQ (reference sequence). The V and J ends lost 2 bases and 13 bases respectively, with 14 bases between them. CDR3 length: 12 amino acids. The CDR3 spells CASSLRTPIPTF. The CDR3 DNA is TGTGCCAGCAGCTTACGGACCCCCATCCCCACCTTC.

The sample holds one count of this clone. V and J are TRBV11-2 and TRBJ2-7; perhaps TRBD1 as D (6 bases). CDR1 and CDR2 from the germline V gene are SGHAT and FQNNGV. The CDR3 totals 13 residues. V gave up 5 bases and J gave up 2 bases, with 10 bases separating them. The CDR3 nucleotides are TGTGCCAGCAGCCTGGGACATCCCTACGAGCAGTACTTC. Amino acids: CASSLGHPYEQYF.

The V gene is TRBV29-1, the J gene TRBJ1-5, with TRBD1 as a possible D gene (6 bases). V dropped 4 bases and J dropped 4 bases, with 17 bases sitting between them. This CDR3 is 15 amino acids long. Germline values: CDR1 SQVTM, CDR2 ANQGSEA. CDR3 DNA: TGCAGCGTTGTGGTTGAGGAGGGGGAAAATCAGCCCCAGCATTTT. This sequence encodes CSVVVEEGENQPQHF.

The V gene is TRBV29-1, the J gene TRBJ2-2; a possible D gene is TRBD1 (5 bases). V was clipped by 7 bases and J by 3 bases, with 18 bases between them. The CDR3 runs 15 residues. Per the germline V gene, CDR1 is SQVTM and CDR2 is ANQGSEA. The CDR3 region has the DNA TGCAGCGCCAAGAAAGGGGAAACGTACACCGGGGAGCTGTTTTTT. Amino acids: CSAKKGETYTGELFF.

This chain uses TRBV7-3 with TRBJ2-3; 7 nucleotides line up with TRBD1. Germline V gene sequence: CDR1 SGHTA, CDR2 FQGTGA. The CDR3 runs 13 residues. J gave up 6 bases and V 4 bases, and 4 bases lay outside the gene matches. CDR3: CASSSTGTDTQYF. Written as DNA, the CDR3 is TGTGCCAGCAGCTCGACAGGGACGGATACGCAGTATTTT.

Turning to this clone: Other DNA sequences within the sample encode an identical CDR3. The CDR3 sequence is CATTRGLSTDTQYF. The CDR3 nucleotides are TGTGCCACCACCAGGGGGCTAAGCACAGATACGCAGTATTTT. The J gene is TRBJ2-3, the V gene TRBV10-3, with TRBD1 matching 8 bases. CDR3 length: 14 residues. After removal of 10 bases from V and 0 bases from J, the junction contained 6 bases not matched to a gene. In germline, CDR1 is ENHRY, CDR2 SYGVKD.

The chain is built from TRBV23-1 and TRBJ1-1, with 8 bases that match TRBD1. TRBV23-1 is classed as an ORF, of uncertain function. The length of the CDR3 is 17 residues. The V and J ends lost 7 bases and 1 base, in that order; junction bases with no gene match: 14. The CDR3 DNA reads as TGCGCCAGCAATTGGGTGGGCAGGGGGCTACAGAACACTGAAGCTTTCTTT. Its protein product is CASNWVGRGLQNTEAFF.

This clone was seen only once. The chain employs TRBV10-3 and TRBJ1-6, with 7 bases that match TRBD1. In germline, CDR1 is ENHRY, CDR2 SYGVKD. Trimming removed 6 bases from V and 5 bases from J; junction bases left unmatched: 4. This CDR3 region has 14 residues. CDR3 region: CAISRDRDNSPLHF. CDR3 in DNA: TGTGCCATCAGCCGGGACAGAGATAATTCACCCCTCCACTTT.

This chain uses TRBV6-6 with TRBJ2-2, with TRBD1 matching over 7 bases. The length of the CDR3 is 15 residues. Germline CDR1 and CDR2: MNHNY and SVGAGI (reference sequence). V lost 6 bases and J lost 0; bases outside the gene matches: 4. CDR3 DNA: TGTGCCAGCAGCTGGGGGACAGCGAACACCGGGGAGCTGTTTTTT. It is translated as CASSWGTANTGELFF.

V gene TRBV4-3 combines with J gene TRBJ2-2, with D unresolved. V was cut by 2 bases and J by 5 bases, with 18 bases left in between. The CDR3 consists of 17 residues. Germline V CDR1 and CDR2: LGHNA, YSLEER. In nucleotides, the CDR3 is TGCGCCAGCAGCCAAAACTTTGGGCGCTCGACGACCGGGGAGCTGTTTTTT. Translated: CASSQNFGRSTTGELFF.

The chain employs TRBV4-3 and TRBJ1-2; no clear D gene. The CDR3 runs to 13 residues. V gave up 6 bases and J gave up 4 bases, with 12 bases separating them. CDR1 and CDR2 from the germline V gene are LGHNA and YSLEER. CDR3 region: CASSHDGSYGYTF. The DNA for the CDR3 is TGCGCCAGCAGTCATGACGGAAGCTATGGCTACACCTTC.